One sample yielded the 8 T cell receptor beta chains listed below, sequenced in a study of control samples from healthy donors and cancer patients. Some clones are missing from TCRdb's copy, which holds only in-frame ones; the method was immunoSEQ multiplex PCR. The data contain some 120,000 clones, around 90% of them seen just once; the ten biggest clones take up 2% to 2.5%. Input material: blood. Receptor source: a man aged 18 to 29 in good health.

The V and J genes are TRBV7-9 and TRBJ2-5; TRBD1 agrees at 7 bases. CDR1 and CDR2 from the germline V gene are SEHNR and FQNEAQ (reference sequence). CDR3 length equals 13 residues. The V gene end was trimmed by 4 bases and the J gene end by 2 bases; junction bases not matched to a gene: 1. The CDR3 region is CASSWTGQETQYF. For the CDR3, the DNA is TGTGCCAGCAGCTGGACAGGACAAGAGACCCAGTACTTC.

The chain couples TRBV10-1 to TRBJ2-3; 8 bases line up with TRBD1. CDR1 and CDR2 from the germline V gene are WNHNN and SYGVQD (reference sequence). V shed 8 bases, J shed 2 bases, and the junction held 6 bases outside the gene matches. This CDR3 has 14 amino acids. In DNA, the CDR3 is TGCGCCAGCGGGGGGACAGGAGCCACAGATACGCAGTATTTT. It specifies CASGGTGATDTQYF.

This sequence joins TRBV7-9 and TRBJ1-2, with TRBD1 matching 9 bases. The J segment lost 6 bases and the V segment lost 5 bases, leaving 7 bases of the junction unmatched. The germline gives CDR1 SEHNR, CDR2 FQNEAQ (reference sequence). This CDR3 comprises 14 residues. CDR3 in DNA: TGTGCCAGCAGCCGGGACAGGGAAGTCCATGGCTACACCTTC. It codes for CASSRDREVHGYTF.

The chain uses TRBV12-3 or TRBV12-4 and TRBJ2-5; D is perhaps TRBD2 (6 bases). Trimming removed 10 bases from V and 5 bases from J, with 17 bases in between. This CDR3 has 13 amino acids. CDR3 DNA: TGTGCCACCCGCCGTGGGGGGATGGAGACCCAGTACTTC. Amino acid sequence: CATRRGGMETQYF.

The chain links TRBV30 to TRBJ2-1; maybe TRBD1 (5 bases). Germline V lookup: CDR1 GTSNPN, CDR2 SVGIG (reference sequence). Trimming took 4 bases from V and 6 from J, leaving 16 bases between them. This CDR3 comprises 14 residues. CDR3 loop: CAWNQGTPTNEQFF. CDR3 sequence (DNA): TGTGCCTGGAACCAGGGTACCCCTACCAATGAGCAGTTCTTC.

V usage is TRBV10-3 and J usage is TRBJ2-3; 7 nucleotides align to TRBD2. The CDR3 length is 14 residues. J lost 4 bases, V lost 6 bases, and 7 bases had no gene match. Germline CDR1 is ENHRY and CDR2 is SYGVKD. In DNA form, the CDR3 reads TGTGCCATCAGGCCAGCGGGGACTTCAGATACGCAGTATTTT. It translates to CAIRPAGTSDTQYF.

This clone showed up just once. The chain links TRBV9 to TRBJ2-1; no definite D call. The V gene lost 0 bases and the J gene lost 7 bases, with 14 bases spanning the gap. The CDR3 totals 15 residues. CDR1 and CDR2 (germline): SGDLS, YYNGEE. Written as DNA, the CDR3 is TGTGCCAGCAGCGTAGACGGAATCTCTGGGAATGAGCAGTTCTTC. Translation gives CASSVDGISGNEQFF.

The chain employs TRBV11-3 and TRBJ2-3; 7 nucleotides align to TRBD2. This CDR3 spans 16 amino acids. V shed 0 bases and J 0 bases; nucleotides not matched to a gene: 3. Germline lookup yields CDR1 SGHNT and CDR2 YENEEA. The CDR3 region is CASSLEGTTSTDTQYF. DNA of the CDR3: TGTGCCAGCAGCTTAGAAGGGACTACTAGCACAGATACGCAGTATTTT.